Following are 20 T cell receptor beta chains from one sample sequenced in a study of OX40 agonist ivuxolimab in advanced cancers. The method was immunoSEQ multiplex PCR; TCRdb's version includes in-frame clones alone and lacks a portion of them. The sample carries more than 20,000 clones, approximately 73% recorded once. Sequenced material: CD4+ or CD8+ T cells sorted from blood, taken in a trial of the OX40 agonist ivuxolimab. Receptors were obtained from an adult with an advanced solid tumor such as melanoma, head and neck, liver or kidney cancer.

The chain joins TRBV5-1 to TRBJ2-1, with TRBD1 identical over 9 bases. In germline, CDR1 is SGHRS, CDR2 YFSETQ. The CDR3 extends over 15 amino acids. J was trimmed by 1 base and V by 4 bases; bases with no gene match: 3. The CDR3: CASSPDRGSYNEQFF. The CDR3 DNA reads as TGCGCCAGCAGCCCCGACAGGGGGTCCTACAATGAGCAGTTCTTC.

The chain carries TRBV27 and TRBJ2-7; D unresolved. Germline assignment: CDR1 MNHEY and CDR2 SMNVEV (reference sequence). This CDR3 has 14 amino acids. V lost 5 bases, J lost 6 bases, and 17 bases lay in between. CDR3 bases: TGTGCCAGCAGTCGTACTACCACGGTAGGCGAGCAGTACTTC. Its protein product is CASSRTTTVGEQYF.

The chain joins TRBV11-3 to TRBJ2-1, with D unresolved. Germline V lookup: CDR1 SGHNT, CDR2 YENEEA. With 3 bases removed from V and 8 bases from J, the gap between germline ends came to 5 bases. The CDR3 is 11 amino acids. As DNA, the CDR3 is TGTGCCAGCAGCTTCGGCGATGAGCAGTTCTTC. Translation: CASSFGDEQFF.

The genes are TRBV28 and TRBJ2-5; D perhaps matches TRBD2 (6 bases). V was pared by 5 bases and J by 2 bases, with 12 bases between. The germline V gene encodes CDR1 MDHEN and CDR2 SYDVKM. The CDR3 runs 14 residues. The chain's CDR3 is CASSPLGGQETQYF. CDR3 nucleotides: TGTGCCAGCAGTCCGCTGGGGGGTCAAGAGACCCAGTACTTC.

CDR3 amino acids: CASSGADIQYF. The CDR3 region has the DNA TGTGCCAGCAGTGGGGCTGACATTCAGTACTTC. The rearrangement links TRBV13 to TRBJ2-4; perhaps TRBD1 as D (5 bases). Germline V gene lookup returns CDR1 PRHDT and CDR2 FYEKMQ (reference sequence). This CDR3 has 11 residues. Trimming left V 6 bases short and J 8 bases short, with 8 bases between.

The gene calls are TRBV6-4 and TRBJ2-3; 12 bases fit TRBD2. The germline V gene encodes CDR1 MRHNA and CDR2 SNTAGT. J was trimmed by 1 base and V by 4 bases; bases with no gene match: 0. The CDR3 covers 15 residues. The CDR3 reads CASSGTSGGTDTQYF. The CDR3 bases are TGTGCCAGCAGTGGGACTAGCGGGGGCACAGATACGCAGTATTTT.

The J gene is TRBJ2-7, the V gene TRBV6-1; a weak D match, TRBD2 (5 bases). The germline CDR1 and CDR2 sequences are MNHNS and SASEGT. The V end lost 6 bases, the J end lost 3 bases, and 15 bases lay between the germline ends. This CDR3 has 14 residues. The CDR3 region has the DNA TGTGCCAGCAGGGCTAGGACTTCTGGCTACGAGCAGTACTTC. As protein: CASRARTSGYEQYF.

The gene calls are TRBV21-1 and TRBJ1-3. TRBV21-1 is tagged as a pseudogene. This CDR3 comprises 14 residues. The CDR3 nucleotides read TGTGCCAGCAGCACCCGGGGAAGTGGAAACACCATATATTTT. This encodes CASSTRGSGNTIYF.

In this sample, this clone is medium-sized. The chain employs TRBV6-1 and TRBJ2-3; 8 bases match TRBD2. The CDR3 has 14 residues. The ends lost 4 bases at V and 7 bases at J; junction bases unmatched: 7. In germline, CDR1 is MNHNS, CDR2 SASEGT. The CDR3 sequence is CASSVRGTRNTQYF. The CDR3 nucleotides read TGTGCCAGCAGTGTACGCGGGACTAGAAATACGCAGTATTTT.

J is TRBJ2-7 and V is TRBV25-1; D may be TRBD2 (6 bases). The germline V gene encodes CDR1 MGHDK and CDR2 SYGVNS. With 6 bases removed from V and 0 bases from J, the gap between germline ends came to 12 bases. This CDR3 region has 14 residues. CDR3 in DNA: TGTGCCAGCAGGGAAGGCGGGGACTCCTACGAGCAGTACTTC. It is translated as CASREGGDSYEQYF.

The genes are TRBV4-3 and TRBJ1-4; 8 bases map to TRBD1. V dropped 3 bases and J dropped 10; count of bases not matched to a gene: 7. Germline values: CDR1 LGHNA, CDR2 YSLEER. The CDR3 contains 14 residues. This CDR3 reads CASSQGGQDGKLFF. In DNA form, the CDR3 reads TGCGCCAGCAGCCAGGGGGGACAGGATGGAAAACTGTTTTTT.

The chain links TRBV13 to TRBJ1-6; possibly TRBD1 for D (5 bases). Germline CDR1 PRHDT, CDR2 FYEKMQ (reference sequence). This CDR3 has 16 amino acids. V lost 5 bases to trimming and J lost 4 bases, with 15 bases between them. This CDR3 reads CASSPGGRGYNSPLHF. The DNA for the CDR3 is TGTGCCAGCAGCCCTGGGGGTCGTGGTTATAATTCACCCCTCCACTTT.

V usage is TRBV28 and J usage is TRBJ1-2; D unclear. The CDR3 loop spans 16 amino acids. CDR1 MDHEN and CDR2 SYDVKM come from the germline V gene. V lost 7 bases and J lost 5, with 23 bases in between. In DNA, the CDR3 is TGTGCCAGCACGACCCAATATATCTTTAATATATATGGCTACACCTTC. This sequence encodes CASTTQYIFNIYGYTF.

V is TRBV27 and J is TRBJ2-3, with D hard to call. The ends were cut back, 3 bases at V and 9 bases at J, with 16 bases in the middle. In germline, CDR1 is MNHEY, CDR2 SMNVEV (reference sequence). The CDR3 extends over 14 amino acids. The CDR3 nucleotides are TGTGCCAGCAGTTTTGGCCCCGACCCGGACACGCAGTATTTT. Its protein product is CASSFGPDPDTQYF.

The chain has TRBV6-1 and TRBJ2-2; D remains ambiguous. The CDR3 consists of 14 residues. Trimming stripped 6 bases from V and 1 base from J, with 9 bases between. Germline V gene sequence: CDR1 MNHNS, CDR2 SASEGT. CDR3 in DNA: TGTGCCAGCAGGCCCCGTCTGAACACCGGGGAGCTGTTTTTT. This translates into CASRPRLNTGELFF.

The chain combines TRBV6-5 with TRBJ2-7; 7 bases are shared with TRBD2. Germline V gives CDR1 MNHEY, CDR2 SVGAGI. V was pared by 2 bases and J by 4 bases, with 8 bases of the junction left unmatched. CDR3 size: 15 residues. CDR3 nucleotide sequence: TGTGCCAGCAGTTACCTCGCGGCAGCGGGGTACGAGCAGTACTTC. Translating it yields CASSYLAAAGYEQYF.

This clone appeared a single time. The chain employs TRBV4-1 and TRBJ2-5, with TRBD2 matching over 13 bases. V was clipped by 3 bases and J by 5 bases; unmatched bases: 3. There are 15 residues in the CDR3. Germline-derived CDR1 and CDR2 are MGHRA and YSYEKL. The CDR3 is CASSQGLAGWETQYF. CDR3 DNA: TGCGCCAGCAGCCAGGGACTAGCGGGGTGGGAGACCCAGTACTTC.

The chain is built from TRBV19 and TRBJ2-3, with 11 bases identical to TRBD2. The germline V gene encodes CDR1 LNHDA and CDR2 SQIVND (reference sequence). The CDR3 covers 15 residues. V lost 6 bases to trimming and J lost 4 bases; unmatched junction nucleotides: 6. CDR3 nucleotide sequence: TGTGCCAGTAGGACGACTAGCGGGGTGTCAGATACGCAGTATTTT. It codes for CASRTTSGVSDTQYF.

In DNA, the CDR3 is TGTGCCAGCAGACCCCCGGGACAGGTTAACACTGAAGCTTTCTTT. It codes for CASRPPGQVNTEAFF. This chain connects TRBV28 to TRBJ1-1; TRBD1 matches at 8 bases. The CDR3 spans 15 residues. V shed 6 bases, J shed 2 bases, and the junction held 8 bases outside the gene matches. Germline lookup yields CDR1 MDHEN and CDR2 SYDVKM.

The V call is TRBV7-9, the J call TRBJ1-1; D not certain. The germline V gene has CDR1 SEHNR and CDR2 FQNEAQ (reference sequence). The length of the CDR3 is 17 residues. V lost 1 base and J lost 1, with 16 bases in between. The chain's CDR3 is CASSLGYTRASNTEAFF. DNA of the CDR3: TGTGCCAGCAGCTTAGGCTATACCCGGGCTTCGAACACTGAAGCTTTCTTT.